This T cell receptor (beta chain) was retrieved from a study of T cells after posttransplantation cyclophosphamide. Clones were read by immunoSEQ multiplex PCR, and TCRdb kept only the in-frame ones, dropping some. The data hold about 15,000 clones, with roughly 92% observed a single time. General observations from the study: Recipient CMV seropositivity and CMV reactivation strongly tracked TRB clonality. TRB overlap between skin or GI tissue T cells and blood was limited.

Busulfan-fludarabine conditioning, marrow transplant, and cyclophosphamide on days +3 and +4 were administered. Deletions cut 5 bases from V and 1 base from J, with 5 bases between. The CDR3 runs to 12 residues. In germline, CDR1 is LNHDA, CDR2 SQIVND (reference sequence). Regarding this clone: The antigen remains unidentified.

The receptor was derived from a male patient aged 55 to 69 who received an allogeneic stem cell transplant from a related donor and was CMV-positive. Some T cells may be graft donor cells. The sample here was CD4+ T cells sorted from blood, taken after allogeneic stem cell transplant with posttransplant cyclophosphamide. The chain is built from TRBV19 and TRBJ1-1, with D maybe TRBD1 (5 bases). The chain's CDR3 is CASSDRNTEAFF. CDR3 nucleotides: TGTGCCAGTAGTGACAGGAACACTGAAGCTTTCTTT.